This T cell receptor (beta chain) appears in the sequencing data of a study of T cells in Graves' hyperthyroidism and ophthalmopathy. Amplification of TCR beta CDR3 regions was performed using RNA transcripts as template. The study used the HTBI primer set for a first-round RT-PCR of the TCR CDR3. TCRdb reprocessed the multiplex PCR reads with MiXCR, giving one entry per CDR3 protein. The sample carries 90,000 to 120,000 distinct CDR3 sequences, approximately 15% recorded once. Trimming removed 5 bases from V and 7 bases from J, with 15 bases in between. This CDR3 spans 15 amino acids. Patients with uncontrolled infections, other autoimmune diseases, pregnancy or lactation were excluded. 8.5 to 10 ml of fresh peripheral blood supplied the PBMCs.

The gene calls are TRBV12-3 or TRBV12-4 and TRBJ1-6; D is ambiguous. The sample comprised blood. This TCR was recovered from a woman between 45 and 65 years old with Graves' hyperthyroidism. CDR3 DNA sequence: TGTGCCAGCAGTCCAAGGGTAGGGAGGAATTCACCCCTCCACTTT. Protein sequence: CASSPRVGRNSPLHF.